This T cell receptor beta chain was observed in a study of shared clonotypes between healthy human individuals. Genomic DNA (from each subset) was split evenly across several immunoSEQ plates. The data were produced by immunoSEQ multiplex PCR, yet TCRdb's version contains in-frame clones alone and is incomplete. The sample includes some 2,100,000 clones, just over 90% of them seen just once. This CDR3 has 11 amino acids. Germline loops: CDR1 SGHNT, CDR2 YENEEA. Trimming pared 5 bases from V and 8 bases from J, leaving 9 bases between. In this sample, this clone turned up a few times. Its matching antigen is unknown. General study results and limits: Sequencing depth was expected to affect clonotype sharing among donors.

Naive CD8 cells lacked CD45RO and underwent positive selection for CCR7, leaving out terminally differentiated effector memory CD45RA+ cells. All donors qualified as healthy HIV-negative adults and had experienced no recent acute infections or vaccinations. The clonotype originates from a man younger than 35 in good health. Some clones in this sample may be carry-over from other donors' samples. The gene calls are TRBV11-3 and TRBJ1-1; D remains unclear. Material for sequencing was naive CD8+ T cells from PBMCs. The CDR3 sequence: CASSNGREAFF. CDR3 coding DNA: TGTGCCAGCAGCAACGGGAGGGAAGCTTTCTTT.